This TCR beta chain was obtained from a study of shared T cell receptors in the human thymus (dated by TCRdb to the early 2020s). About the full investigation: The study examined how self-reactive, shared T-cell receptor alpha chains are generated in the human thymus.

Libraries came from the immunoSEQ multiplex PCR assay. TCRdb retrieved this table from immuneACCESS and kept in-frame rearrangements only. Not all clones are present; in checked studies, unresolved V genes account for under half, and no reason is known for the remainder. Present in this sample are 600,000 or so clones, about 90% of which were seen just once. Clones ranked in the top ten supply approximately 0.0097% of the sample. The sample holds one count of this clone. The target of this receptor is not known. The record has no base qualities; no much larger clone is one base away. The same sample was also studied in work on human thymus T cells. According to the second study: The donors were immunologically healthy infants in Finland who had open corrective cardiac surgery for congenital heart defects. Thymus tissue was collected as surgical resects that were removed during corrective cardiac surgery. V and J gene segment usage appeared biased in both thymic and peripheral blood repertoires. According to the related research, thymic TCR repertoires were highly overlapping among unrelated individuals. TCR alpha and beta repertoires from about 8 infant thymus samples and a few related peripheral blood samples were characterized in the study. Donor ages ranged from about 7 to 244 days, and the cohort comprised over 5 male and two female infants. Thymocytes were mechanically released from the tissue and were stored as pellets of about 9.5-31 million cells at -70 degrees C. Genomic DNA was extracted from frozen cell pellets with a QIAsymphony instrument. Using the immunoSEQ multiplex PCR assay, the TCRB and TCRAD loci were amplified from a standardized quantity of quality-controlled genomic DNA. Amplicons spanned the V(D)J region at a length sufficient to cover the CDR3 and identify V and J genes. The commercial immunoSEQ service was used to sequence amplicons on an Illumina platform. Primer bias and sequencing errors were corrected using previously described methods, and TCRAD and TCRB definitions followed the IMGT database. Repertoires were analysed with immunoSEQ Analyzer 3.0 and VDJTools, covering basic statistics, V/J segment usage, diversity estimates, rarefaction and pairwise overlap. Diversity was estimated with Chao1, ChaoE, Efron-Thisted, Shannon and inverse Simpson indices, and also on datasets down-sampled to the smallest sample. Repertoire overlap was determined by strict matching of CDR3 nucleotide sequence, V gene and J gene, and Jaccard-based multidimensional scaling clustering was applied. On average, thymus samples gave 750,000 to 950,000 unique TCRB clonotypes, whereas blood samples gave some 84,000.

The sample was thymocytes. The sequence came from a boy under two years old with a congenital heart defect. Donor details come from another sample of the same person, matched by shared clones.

The DNA sequence is as follows: TGTGCCTGGAGTGATTTCAGGGGGCGCAGGGGCTACACCTTC. This yields the protein CAWSDFRGRRGYTF. Recombination connected TRBV30 to TRBJ1-2, with TRBD1 matching 8 junction bases. Here V drops 1 base and J drops 8 bases, and the junction holds 9 bases not matched to any gene. The CDR3 contains 14 residues, cysteine and phenylalanine counted. Here the CDR3 DNA is all that survives: 42 bases in frame from base 1. From the germline V gene (reference sequence), CDR1 is GTSNPN and CDR2 is SVGIG.